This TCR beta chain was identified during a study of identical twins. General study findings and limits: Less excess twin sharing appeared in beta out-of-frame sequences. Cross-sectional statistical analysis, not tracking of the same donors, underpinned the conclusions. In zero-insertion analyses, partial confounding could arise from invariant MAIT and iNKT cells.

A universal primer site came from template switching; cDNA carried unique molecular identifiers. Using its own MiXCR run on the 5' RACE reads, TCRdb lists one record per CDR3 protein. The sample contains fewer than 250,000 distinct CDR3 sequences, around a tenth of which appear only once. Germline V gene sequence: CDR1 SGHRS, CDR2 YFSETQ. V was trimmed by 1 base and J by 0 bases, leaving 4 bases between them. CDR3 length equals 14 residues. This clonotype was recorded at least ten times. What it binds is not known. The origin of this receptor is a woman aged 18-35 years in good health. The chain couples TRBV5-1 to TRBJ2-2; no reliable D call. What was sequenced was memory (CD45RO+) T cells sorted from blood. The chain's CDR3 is CASSLQPNTGELFF. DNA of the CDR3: TGCGCCAGCAGCTTGCAGCCGAACACCGGGGAGCTGTTTTTT.